What follows are 7 T cell receptor beta chains derived from one specimen sequenced in a study of blood T cell repertoires in COVID-19 (dated by TCRdb to the early 2020s). To prepare the library, the immunoSEQ multiplex PCR assay was applied. The clones in this table, taken by TCRdb from immuneACCESS, are in-frame only. Not every clone is retained; where verified, under half of the shortfall comes from an unresolved V gene, and the cause of the rest is unknown. In all, the sample holds roughly 150,000 clones, and approximately 90% of those were seen once. The ten biggest clones cover around a quarter of the sample. Sequences were obtained from peripheral blood. Receptor source: a human donor in a cohort sampled during active COVID-19.

This clone appeared once. This rearrangement joins TRBV19 to TRBJ2-5; 7 nucleotides match TRBD1. This CDR3 has 13 residues. J was trimmed by 6 bases and V by 5 bases; bases with no gene match: 6. Germline V gene lookup returns CDR1 LNHDA and CDR2 SQIVND (reference sequence). The CDR3 coding sequence is TGTGCCAGTAGTCGACAGGGTGGGAAGACCCAGTACTTC. The encoded protein is CASSRQGGKTQYF.

The V and J genes are TRBV4-1 and TRBJ1-5, with D tentatively TRBD1 (6 bases). CDR3 size: 16 residues. Germline lookup yields CDR1 MGHRA and CDR2 YSYEKL. V shed 0 bases and J shed 4 bases, with 13 bases lying between them. This CDR3 is CASSQDGAGDNQPQHF. As DNA, the CDR3 is TGCGCCAGCAGCCAAGATGGGGCAGGGGATAATCAGCCCCAGCATTTT.

J is TRBJ2-7 and V is TRBV6-2 or TRBV6-3, with a weak D call TRBD1 (6 bases). Germline CDR1 and CDR2: MNHEY and SVGEGT. Trimming cost V 2 bases and J 0 bases, with 14 bases left between them. The CDR3 is 16 residues long. CDR3 residues: CASSYGQLGSSYEQYF. The CDR3 bases are TGTGCCAGCAGTTACGGACAGCTCGGTTCCTCCTACGAGCAGTACTTC.

The rearrangement uses TRBV15 and TRBJ2-4; no clear D gene. The CDR3 sequence is 14 residues long. V was shortened by 5 bases and J by 0 bases, with 8 bases between the two germline ends. The germline V gene has CDR1 LNHNV and CDR2 YYDKDF (reference sequence). The CDR3 DNA follows: TGTGCCACCAGCCCTACTTTAGCCAAAAACATTCAGTACTTC. It translates to CATSPTLAKNIQYF.

This chain joins TRBV3-1 (or the pseudogene TRBV3-2) and TRBJ1-6, with a possible D match to TRBD1 (5 bases). Trimming took off 1 base at V and 3 bases at J, with 7 bases between the two ends. Germline V lookup: CDR1 LGHDT, CDR2 YNNKEL (reference sequence). The CDR3 contains 15 residues. CDR3 DNA sequence: TGTGCCAGCAGCCAAGGGGGCGGCTATAATTCACCCCTCCACTTT. This sequence encodes CASSQGGGYNSPLHF.

The gene calls are TRBV5-1 and TRBJ2-7; D gene uncertain. The CDR3 has 14 residues. Germline CDR1 SGHRS, CDR2 YFSETQ. Deletions cut 0 bases from V and 5 bases from J, with 12 bases between. The CDR3 bases are TGCGCCAGCAGCTTGGTTGTGAATTCTAACGAGCAGTACTTC. It translates to CASSLVVNSNEQYF.

J is TRBJ1-4 and V is TRBV2; D unclear. Per the germline V gene, CDR1 is SNHLY and CDR2 is FYNNEI. V lost 8 bases, J lost 0 bases, and 19 bases lay in between. The CDR3 has 17 amino acids. Here the CDR3 reads CASGQDTEYSTNEKLFF. The DNA of the CDR3 is TGTGCCAGCGGGCAGGATACCGAATACTCAACTAATGAAAAACTGTTTTTT.